These T cell receptor beta chains were read from a single sample in a study of blood T cell repertoires in COVID-19. Generated by immunoSEQ multiplex PCR, the TCRdb table keeps only in-frame clones and is missing some. The table shows roughly 360,000 clones, with around 83% occurring only once. Material: PBMCs or T cells enriched from blood (not recorded which). These receptors originate from a woman in her 50s who had recovered from COVID-19. Each CDR3 is given with its conserved first and last residue. A D gene is named only where the DNA matches it firmly. A clone size is listed for some rows: how often the clone was seen (once, few, many), or a class if it is expanded.

V	D	size	J	DNA	CDR3
TRBV3-1/TRBV3-2	TRBD1	-	TRBJ2-5	TGTGCCAGCAGGCGCCTGGGACAGGTTAAAGAGACCCAGTACTTC	CASRRLGQVKETQYF
TRBV6-1	-	-	TRBJ1-6	TGTGCCAGCAGTGAATCGGGGGGCGCAGGTTCACCCCTCCACTTT	CASSESGGAGSPLHF
TRBV6-2/TRBV6-3	-	-	TRBJ2-7	TGTGCCAGCAGTTCGACTATCGAGCAGTACTTC	CASSSTIEQYF
TRBV13	-	-	TRBJ1-4	TGTGCCAGCGCCCTTGCCCCCTGGTCGATAGGGGACAAAATTGCAACTAATGAAAAACTGTTTTTT	CASALAPWSIGDKIATNEKLFF
TRBV7-8	-	-	TRBJ1-3	TGTGCCAGCAGCTTAGTAGAGAACTCTGGAAACACCATATATTTT	CASSLVENSGNTIYF
TRBV3-1/TRBV3-2	-	-	TRBJ1-1	TGTGCCAGCAGCCTTACAGGGCGTTTCACCGAAGCTTTCTTT	CASSLTGRFTEAFF
TRBV6-4	-	-	TRBJ2-7	TGTGCCAGCAGCCCCACCTGGGACAACTCCTACGAGCAGTACTTC	CASSPTWDNSYEQYF
TRBV6-5	TRBD1	-	TRBJ1-6	TGTGCCAGCACCCAAACGACAGGGAGAAGTTCACCCCTCCACTTT	CASTQTTGRSSPLHF
TRBV3-1/TRBV3-2	TRBD1	-	TRBJ2-7	TGTGCCAGCAGCCAAGGACAGGGATCCCACGAGCAGTACTTC	CASSQGQGSHEQYF
TRBV6-2/TRBV6-3	-	-	TRBJ1-1	TGTGCCAGCAGTTACTCATCAGGGGAGAACACTGAAGCTTTCTTT	CASSYSSGENTEAFF
TRBV3-1/TRBV3-2	-	-	TRBJ1-2	TGTGCCAGCAGCCAAGCCACTAATTCCCATAACTATGGCTACACCTTC	CASSQATNSHNYGYTF
TRBV18	-	-	TRBJ2-5	TGTGCCAGCTCACCTAGGACACCCGGGCGAGAGACCCAGTACTTC	CASSPRTPGRETQYF
TRBV4-1	TRBD1	-	TRBJ1-1	TGCGCCAGCAGCCAAGATAGCCCGGGACAGGGACAAGCTTTCTTT	CASSQDSPGQGQAFF
TRBV29-1	TRBD2	-	TRBJ2-7	TGCAGCGTTGTGACTAGCGGGAGATACGAGCAGTACTTC	CSVVTSGRYEQYF
TRBV7-2	-	-	TRBJ2-7	TGTGCCAGCAGCTTAGCGGGGGGGCACGACGAGCAGTACTTC	CASSLAGGHDEQYF
TRBV5-6	-	-	TRBJ1-2	TGTGCCAGCAGCTTGGGGACGGGGAATTTTGGCTACACCTTC	CASSLGTGNFGYTF
TRBV19	-	-	TRBJ1-1	TGTGCCAGTAGCTTCAGGGCCCTGAACACTGAAGCTTTCTTT	CASSFRALNTEAFF
TRBV6-5	-	-	TRBJ1-1	TGTGCCAGCAGTCCACGACAGAACACTGAAGCTTTCTTT	CASSPRQNTEAFF
TRBV6-2/TRBV6-3	-	-	TRBJ1-6	TGTGCCAGCAGTTCCGTGGACAGCGCTTCACCCCTCCACTTT	CASSSVDSASPLHF
TRBV7-8	TRBD1	few	TRBJ1-2	TGTGCCAGCAGCTTCTCGGGACAGGGGGCGCTTGGCTACACCTTC	CASSFSGQGALGYTF
TRBV6-2/TRBV6-3	-	-	TRBJ2-1	TGTGCCAGCAGTTACAGGGGCAAGGGCTACAATGAGCAGTTCTTC	CASSYRGKGYNEQFF
TRBV7-3	-	-	TRBJ2-3	TGTGCCAGCAGCCCCTCTTCCACAGATACGCAGTATTTT	CASSPSSTDTQYF
TRBV4-3	-	-	TRBJ1-5	TGCGCCAGCAGCCAAGGAACAGGGCTCAATCAGCCCCAGCATTTT	CASSQGTGLNQPQHF
TRBV5-4	-	-	TRBJ1-2	TGTGCCAGCAGCTTGGGACAGGAGTACTATGGCTACACCTTC	CASSLGQEYYGYTF
TRBV24-1	-	-	TRBJ2-1	TGTGCCACCAGTGATTTTGGCGGGCCCAGCTCCTACAATGAGCAGTTCTTC	CATSDFGGPSSYNEQFF
TRBV5-1	TRBD1	-	TRBJ1-2	TGCGCCAGCAGCCTCGTGGTTGTCGGGACAGCCTATGGCTACACCTTC	CASSLVVVGTAYGYTF
TRBV6-5	TRBD1	-	TRBJ1-2	TGTGCCAGCAGGGCGGACAGGGGAGACGGCTACACCTTC	CASRADRGDGYTF
TRBV7-9	TRBD2	-	TRBJ2-1	TGTGCCAGCAGCCCCCGGATCGGGCGGGAGGGCCTCAATGAGCAGTTCTTC	CASSPRIGREGLNEQFF
TRBV19	-	-	TRBJ2-1	TGTGCCAGTAGTCTTTTGTGGGGGCACAATGAGCAGTTCTTC	CASSLLWGHNEQFF
TRBV19	TRBD1	-	TRBJ2-2	TGTGCCAGTACCCCCCCGGGACAGGGGAACACCGGGGAGCTGTTTTTT	CASTPPGQGNTGELFF
TRBV4-3	-	-	TRBJ2-1	TGCGCCAGCAGCCAAGGTCGAGGGCGCAATGAGCAGTTCTTC	CASSQGRGRNEQFF
TRBV11-2	-	-	TRBJ2-7	TGTGCCAGCAGCCCGGGACTGGGGTTCGGCTCCTACGAGCAGTACTTC	CASSPGLGFGSYEQYF
TRBV29-1	-	-	TRBJ2-5	TGCAGCGTGGGGGACTCATGGGCCCAGTACTTC	CSVGDSWAQYF
TRBV3-1/TRBV3-2	TRBD1	once	TRBJ1-3	TGTGCCAGCAGCCAACGACAGGGGCCCTCTGGAAACACCATATATTTT	CASSQRQGPSGNTIYF
TRBV9	-	-	TRBJ1-1	TGTGCCAGCAGCGCGCAAGGAGTTAGGAACACTGAAGCTTTCTTT	CASSAQGVRNTEAFF
TRBV6-4	TRBD1	-	TRBJ1-2	TGTGCCAGCAGTGACTCGAAGGGAGACAGGGGGCATGGCTACACCTTC	CASSDSKGDRGHGYTF
TRBV7-6	-	-	TRBJ2-1	TGTGCCAGCAGCTTAATCGCGGGGCCCTACAATGAGCAGTTCTTC	CASSLIAGPYNEQFF
TRBV7-9	-	once	TRBJ2-7	TGTGCCAGCAGCTACACCTACGAGCAGTACTTC	CASSYTYEQYF
TRBV15	TRBD1	once	TRBJ1-2	TGTGCCACCAGCAGATCTAGGACAGGTGATGGCTACACCTTC	CATSRSRTGDGYTF
TRBV5-4	TRBD2	-	TRBJ2-5	TGTGCCAGCAGCCGGGAGGGGGGGGAGACCCAGTACTTC	CASSREGGETQYF
TRBV13	TRBD2	-	TRBJ2-5	TGTGCCAGCAGCTCTAGCGGGAGGGCCGCTGAGACCCAGTACTTC	CASSSSGRAAETQYF
TRBV12-3/TRBV12-4	-	few	TRBJ1-1	TGTGCCAGCAGTTTAATGTCGGGACTTCATTTCTTT	CASSLMSGLHFF
TRBV4-1	TRBD2	-	TRBJ2-1	TGCGCCAGCAGCCCCCGACTTAGCGGGAGGATCTACAATGAGCAGTTCTTC	CASSPRLSGRIYNEQFF
TRBV5-4	TRBD2	-	TRBJ2-5	TGTGCCAGCAGCTTGTCCGGGGGGGAGACCCAGTACTTC	CASSLSGGETQYF
TRBV4-3	-	-	TRBJ1-2	TGCGCCAGCAGCCAAGACGGAGCCTTGTATGGCTACACCTTC	CASSQDGALYGYTF
TRBV11-2	TRBD1	few	TRBJ1-2	TGTGCCAGCAGCCTGACCGGAAGGGACAGCAGCTATGGCTACACCTTC	CASSLTGRDSSYGYTF
TRBV7-8	-	-	TRBJ2-7	TGTGCCAGCAGGATGCCGAGCGGGTTCGAGCAGTACTTC	CASRMPSGFEQYF
TRBV19	-	-	TRBJ2-7	TGTGCCAGTACGAGTAGGGGTTCCGAGCAGTACTTC	CASTSRGSEQYF
TRBV18	-	-	TRBJ2-1	TGTGCCAGCTCACCACAACGGAGGGTTGATGAGCAGTTCTTC	CASSPQRRVDEQFF